Below, 6 T cell receptor beta chains from the same sample are listed, as sequenced in a study of early T cells in non-severe SARS-CoV-2 infection. TCRdb analysed the 5' RACE reads with MiXCR anew, one entry per CDR3 protein. Here the sample spans around 33,000 distinct CDR3 sequences, 5% to 6.5% being singletons. The sample consisted of whole blood. Receptors originate from an adult who was a healthcare worker with PCR-confirmed SARS-CoV-2 infection or an uninfected control (not recorded which).

In its sample, this clonotype was seen many times. The chain combines TRBV20-1 with TRBJ2-1, with 10 bases fitting TRBD2. Per the germline V gene, CDR1 is DFQATT and CDR2 is SNEGSKA (reference sequence). The CDR3 totals 12 residues. With 6 bases clipped from V and 8 bases from J, the junction kept 4 bases outside the gene matches. The CDR3 reads CSAAGGYDEQFF. CDR3 DNA: TGCAGTGCAGCGGGAGGGTATGATGAGCAGTTCTTC.

This clonotype was recorded at least ten times. CDR3 sequence (DNA): TGTGCCAGCAGCTTCCGGGACACACCTTACGAGCAGTACTTC. Its protein is CASSFRDTPYEQYF. The chain uses TRBV27 and TRBJ2-7, with D tentatively TRBD1 (6 bases). Germline CDR1 and CDR2: MNHEY and SMNVEV (reference sequence). This CDR3 is built from 14 residues. Trimming removed 6 bases at V and 4 bases at J, with 16 bases between.

In this sample, this clonotype turned up a few times. This chain uses TRBV5-4 with TRBJ2-5; 11 bases align to TRBD1. The trim removed 6 bases at V and 5 bases at J, leaving 15 bases unmatched. The CDR3 is 17 amino acids. CDR1 SGHNT and CDR2 YYREEE come from the germline V gene (reference sequence). This CDR3 reads CASTLSAGQGVGETQYF. CDR3 coding DNA: TGTGCCAGCACCCTATCCGCGGGACAGGGGGTTGGCGAGACCCAGTACTTC.

This clonotype showed up many times. This chain joins TRBV5-1 and TRBJ1-1, with D unresolved. V was cut by 0 bases and J by 0 bases, with 12 bases left in between. Germline CDR1 and CDR2: SGHRS and YFSETQ. The CDR3 contains 16 residues. As DNA, the CDR3 is TGCGCCAGCAGCTTGGATGGACTAACCTTGAACACTGAAGCTTTCTTT. It specifies CASSLDGLTLNTEAFF.

The chain joins TRBV29-1 to TRBJ1-1; D may be TRBD1 (6 bases). Per the germline V gene, CDR1 is SQVTM and CDR2 is ANQGSEA. This CDR3 region has 14 residues. The ends were cut back, 4 bases at V and 3 bases at J, with 15 bases in the middle. Written as DNA, the CDR3 is TGCAGCGTTGTTCCCAGGGAGGGGGACACTGAAGCTTTCTTT. Its translation: CSVVPREGDTEAFF.

This clonotype has a count of ten or more. The V call is TRBV18, the J call TRBJ1-1; tentative D call: TRBD1 (5 bases). CDR3 size: 16 residues. CDR1 and CDR2 (germline): KGHSH, LQKENI. V lost 2 bases to trimming and J lost 0 bases, with 13 bases between them. The DNA of the CDR3 is TGTGCCAGCTCACCAACAAGGGGTACCGTGAACACTGAAGCTTTCTTT. As protein: CASSPTRGTVNTEAFF.